One sample yielded the 23 T cell receptor beta chains listed below, sequenced in a study of regulatory T cells in long-lasting Graves disease. Time point defined: newly diagnosed GD, antithyroid drugs for less than 3 months. Preparation of the TCR library used RNA extracted from PBMCs. Library construction for TCR beta used iRepertoire HTBI primers and Arm-PCR of CDR3 regions. MiXCR, applied by TCRdb to the multiplex PCR reads, yields one record per CDR3 protein. Here the sample spans a few hundred thousand distinct CDR3 sequences, approximately 16% being singletons. These data were also reused for a study on T cells in Graves' hyperthyroidism and ophthalmopathy.

Source: peripheral blood mononuclear cells (PBMCs), taken at new diagnosis, from a patient treated with antithyroid drugs. The receptors here all came from a woman aged 40 to 50 with Graves disease.

This clonotype was detected ten times or more. V usage is TRBV30 and J usage is TRBJ2-7, with D unresolved. In germline, CDR1 is GTSNPN, CDR2 SVGIG (reference sequence). The CDR3 contains 11 residues. V was clipped by 3 bases and J by 3 bases, with 6 bases between them. The CDR3 region is CAWRQSYEQYF. The CDR3 DNA sequence: TGTGCCTGGAGACAGAGCTACGAGCAGTACTTC.

This clonotype was seen a few times. V and J are TRBV6-1 and TRBJ1-1; D may be TRBD1 (5 bases). Trimming stripped 0 bases from V and 7 bases from J, with 15 bases between. Germline CDR1 is MNHNS and CDR2 is SASEGT. The CDR3 is made up of 15 amino acids. The CDR3 loop is CASSEAQVQGHEAFF. CDR3 sequence (DNA): TGTGCCAGCAGTGAAGCCCAAGTGCAGGGCCATGAAGCTTTCTTT.

This clonotype was counted at least ten times. The V and J genes are TRBV11-2 and TRBJ2-5; TRBD1 might be the D (5 bases). There are 15 residues in the CDR3. CDR1 SGHAT and CDR2 FQNNGV come from the germline V gene. V lost 3 bases to trimming and J lost 5 bases, with 16 bases between them. The CDR3: CASSFGQGISETQYF. CDR3 nucleotides: TGTGCCAGCAGCTTTGGGCAGGGAATCTCGGAGACCCAGTACTTC.

This clonotype was seen many times. V usage is TRBV27 and J usage is TRBJ2-7, with 12 bases identical to TRBD2. This CDR3 has 16 residues. Germline V gene lookup returns CDR1 MNHEY and CDR2 SMNVEV (reference sequence). V was pared by 4 bases and J by 2 bases, with 6 bases of the junction left unmatched. In nucleotides, the CDR3 is TGTGCCAGCAGTTCCAAGACTAGCGGGGGTGCCTACGAGCAGTACTTC. Translated: CASSSKTSGGAYEQYF.

In this sample, this clonotype turned up many times. This chain joins TRBV6-2 or TRBV6-3 and TRBJ2-1; maybe TRBD2 (6 bases). CDR3 length: 17 amino acids. Per the germline V gene, CDR1 is MNHEY and CDR2 is SVGEGT. The ends were cut back, 2 bases at V and 4 bases at J, with 18 bases in the middle. The CDR3 region has the DNA TGTGCCAGCAGTTACAGGCGGGATTCACAAAAATACAATGAGCAGTTCTTC. It is translated as CASSYRRDSQKYNEQFF.

Many counts were recorded for this clonotype. This sequence joins TRBV12-3 or TRBV12-4 and TRBJ2-2; either TRBD1 or TRBD2 may fit D (5 bases each). V was trimmed by 2 bases and J by 6 bases, leaving 10 bases between them. The CDR3 runs 14 residues. For the CDR3, the DNA is TGTGCCAGCAGTTTAACTAGAGGGGCCGGGGAGCTGTTTTTT. Translation: CASSLTRGAGELFF.

This chain links TRBV4-3 with TRBJ1-4; D is unclear. CDR3 size: 14 residues. Germline CDR1 is LGHNA and CDR2 is YSLEER. The germline V and J ends were trimmed by 0 bases and 6 bases, with 8 bases remaining between them. CDR3 DNA sequence: TGCGCCAGCAGCCAAGAGGGTGGGGATGAAAAACTGTTTTTT. Its protein product is CASSQEGGDEKLFF.

V gene TRBV5-4 combines with J gene TRBJ2-7; D unresolved. Trimming took 1 base from V and 4 from J, leaving 12 bases between them. The CDR3 is 14 residues long. Germline V gives CDR1 SGHNT, CDR2 YYREEE (reference sequence). CDR3 loop: CASSLQGSKYEQYF. CDR3 DNA sequence: TGTGCCAGCAGCTTGCAAGGTAGCAAGTACGAGCAGTACTTC.

This clonotype has a count of ten or more. This chain uses TRBV6-2 or TRBV6-3 with TRBJ2-7, with 7 bases aligning to TRBD1. The V gene end was trimmed by 6 bases and the J gene end by 1 base; junction bases not matched to a gene: 9. The germline gives CDR1 MNHEY, CDR2 SVGEGT. CDR3 length: 15 residues. The CDR3 bases are TGTGCCAGCAGCCTGGACAGGTTTGGATCCTACGAGCAGTACTTC. It specifies CASSLDRFGSYEQYF.

This clonotype turned up a few times. CDR3 DNA sequence: TGTGCCAGCAGTCACCTGAGGGACTATAGCAATCAGCCCCAGCATTTT. Translation gives CASSHLRDYSNQPQHF. This chain joins TRBV6-2 or TRBV6-3 and TRBJ1-5; D possibly corresponds to TRBD1 (5 bases). Germline lookup yields CDR1 MNHEY and CDR2 SVGEGT. The CDR3 is made up of 16 amino acids. The V end lost 5 bases, the J end lost 0 bases, and 14 bases lay between the germline ends.

The table lists this clonotype with many counts. The chain couples TRBV28 to TRBJ2-2; D is unresolved. The V gene's germline CDR1 is MDHEN and CDR2 SYDVKM. The CDR3 loop spans 14 amino acids. Trimming left V 5 bases short and J 1 base short, with 8 bases between. The CDR3 region has the DNA TGTGCCAGCAGTCTCACAAGGAACACCGGGGAGCTGTTTTTT. This sequence encodes CASSLTRNTGELFF.

The V call is TRBV12-3 or TRBV12-4, the J call TRBJ2-2; 11 bases map to TRBD2. This CDR3 region has 18 residues. The V segment lost 6 bases and the J segment 1 base; nucleotides outside the gene matches: 10. Here the CDR3 reads CASRGSQGTSGNTGELFF. CDR3 nucleotide sequence: TGTGCCAGCAGGGGGTCTCAAGGGACTAGCGGGAACACCGGGGAGCTGTTTTTT.

The chain employs TRBV6-1 and TRBJ1-1, with 9 bases matching TRBD1. This CDR3 has 17 residues. CDR1 is MNHNS and CDR2 is SASEGT in the germline V gene. V shed 5 bases and J 5 bases; nucleotides not matched to a gene: 15. The CDR3 loop is CASSPPWTGAPGTEAFF. The CDR3 DNA reads TGTGCCAGCAGTCCACCCTGGACAGGGGCGCCGGGGACTGAAGCTTTCTTT.

This chain links TRBV2 with TRBJ2-4, with D maybe TRBD2 (5 bases). V was cut by 6 bases and J by 4 bases, with 13 bases left in between. Germline values: CDR1 SNHLY, CDR2 FYNNEI. This CDR3 comprises 14 residues. The CDR3 loop is CASRDRGLKNIQYF. CDR3 nucleotides: TGTGCCAGCAGGGACCGGGGATTAAAAAACATTCAGTACTTC.

Note on this clonotype: This sequence may be a read error, since a much larger clone differs from it by one base. The chain has TRBV10-3 and TRBJ1-5; the D gene is possibly TRBD1 (5 bases). Germline V gives CDR1 ENHRY, CDR2 SYGVKD. The CDR3 runs 14 residues. CDR3 coding DNA: TGTACCATCAGGACACCGGGGCTCAATCAGCCCCAGCATTTT. Translating gives CTIRTPGLNQPQHF.

This clonotype has a count of ten or more. This sequence joins TRBV3-1 and TRBJ1-2, with 7 bases identical to TRBD1. This CDR3 is 13 amino acids long. In germline, CDR1 is LGHDT, CDR2 YNNKEL (reference sequence). Trimming at V came to 6 bases and at J to 5 bases, leaving 6 bases not matched to a gene. The CDR3 coding sequence is TGTGCCAGCAGTCGGACAGGAACGTATGGCTACACCTTC. Translation gives CASSRTGTYGYTF.

This clonotype was recorded at least ten times. This sequence joins TRBV7-2 and TRBJ2-7; 8 bases match TRBD2. The CDR3 has 15 amino acids. Germline trimming cut 1 base from V and 4 bases from J; bases unmatched to any gene: 6. Per germline, CDR1 SGHTA and CDR2 FQGNSA. This CDR3 reads CASSLVGTSRYEQYF. DNA of the CDR3: TGTGCCAGCAGCTTAGTAGGGACTAGTCGATACGAGCAGTACTTC.

This clonotype was observed many times. This sequence joins TRBV27 and TRBJ2-1; D is undetermined. Trimming took 2 bases from V and 2 from J, leaving 10 bases between them. CDR3 length: 15 amino acids. Germline V CDR1 and CDR2: MNHEY, SMNVEV (reference sequence). The CDR3 is CASSLSSHPYNEQFF. CDR3 nucleotide sequence: TGTGCCAGCAGTTTAAGTAGCCACCCCTACAATGAGCAGTTCTTC.

As to this clonotype: The junction does not match germline at one end; this may be a read error. The rearrangement links TRBV19 to TRBJ1-6; 8 bases align to TRBD1. The germline CDR1 and CDR2 sequences are LNHDA and SQIVND (reference sequence). The CDR3 totals 15 residues. The CDR3, as DNA: TGTGCCAGTAGTACTGCGGACAGGGAAGTATCACCCCCCCACTTT. Translating it yields CASSTADREVSPPHF.

This clonotype was seen more than once but under ten times. This chain connects TRBV24-1 to TRBJ2-2; D remains unclear. With 1 base removed from V and 3 bases from J, the gap between germline ends came to 2 bases. This CDR3 region has 13 residues. The germline gives CDR1 KGHDR, CDR2 SFDVKD. In nucleotides, the CDR3 is TGTGCCACCAGTGATTTATACACCGGGGAGCTGTTTTTT. This sequence encodes CATSDLYTGELFF.

This clonotype was counted at least ten times. The gene calls are TRBV2 and TRBJ2-5; D perhaps matches TRBD2 (5 bases). The CDR3 has 13 residues. V was cut by 10 bases and J by 5 bases, with 17 bases left in between. Germline assignment: CDR1 SNHLY and CDR2 FYNNEI. The DNA for the CDR3 is TGTGCCACCACTGGTGGACTGACGGAGACCCAGTACTTC. Its translation is CATTGGLTETQYF.

The chain links TRBV15 to TRBJ2-1, with TRBD2 matching over 10 bases. The CDR3 is 16 amino acids. V lost 4 bases to trimming and J lost 0 bases; unmatched junction nucleotides: 3. Germline lookup yields CDR1 LNHNV and CDR2 YYDKDF (reference sequence). In DNA form, the CDR3 reads TGTGCCACCAGCATCATAGCGGGAGGCTCCTACAATGAGCAGTTCTTC. Encoded protein: CATSIIAGGSYNEQFF.

There are a few counts of this clonotype. CDR3 bases: TGTGCCAGCAGTTATCAAAAAAAAACTAGCGGGAGAAGAAGTAAGGACAATGAGCAGTTCTTC. This gives the protein CASSYQKKTSGRRSKDNEQFF. The chain employs TRBV6-8 and TRBJ2-1; TRBD2 aligns across 11 bases. After removal of 3 bases from V and 5 bases from J, the junction contained 21 bases not matched to a gene. The CDR3 is made up of 21 amino acids. Germline V gene lookup returns CDR1 MNHGY and CDR2 SAAAGT.